This TCR beta chain came from a study of beta chain features in type 1 diabetes. cDNA synthesis used the whole RNA isolate, giving expressed TCRB sequences. Deep immunoSEQ sequencing covered naive, central memory and regulatory T cell samples. Here immunoSEQ multiplex PCR was the method, and the copy in TCRdb shows in-frame clones only, minus some. The table lists a few hundred thousand clones, roughly 17% of them singletons. Stem cell-like memory, regulatory, central memory and naive CD4+ cells were sorted via CD45RO/CCR7/CD25/CD127/CD95/CD27. Study findings and constraints: The study found moderately but significantly shorter TCRB CDR3s in all four CD4+ subsets of Type 1 diabetes patients. The study found that naive, central memory and Treg TCRB repertoires appeared more similar in patients than in healthy donors.

This clone turned up a few times. Its matching antigen is unknown. Material for sequencing was naive CD4+ T cells from blood. The clonotype was recovered from a man aged 30 to 45 with type 1 diabetes.

The chain's CDR3 is CASSEGTSGRAGYNEQFF. CDR3 DNA: TGTGCCAGCAGCGAGGGGACTAGCGGGAGGGCCGGTTACAATGAGCAGTTCTTC. The gene calls are TRBV9 and TRBJ2-1; 16 nucleotides align to TRBD2. Germline V CDR1 and CDR2: SGDLS, YYNGEE. The V gene end was trimmed by 3 bases and the J gene end by 4 bases; junction bases not matched to a gene: 7. This CDR3 contains 18 residues. Looking up the rest from reference TRBV9 and TRBJ2-1 gives the full variable domain: DSGVTQTPKHLITATGQRVTLRCSPRSGDLSVYWYQQSLDQGLQFLIQYYNGEERAKGNILERFSAQQFPDLHSELNLSSLELGDSALYFCASSEGTSGRAGYNEQFFGPGTRLTVL.